This T cell receptor (beta chain) emerged from a study of technical replicates of blood from a few donors. Trimming took 6 bases from V and 7 from J, leaving 9 bases between them. CDR3 length: 12 amino acids. The germline gives CDR1 LNHDA, CDR2 SQIVND (reference sequence). The repertoire was sequenced with immunoSEQ multiplex PCR; TCRdb's copy has only in-frame clones and lacks some. The profile covers tens of thousands of clones, with 75% to 95% appearing a single time and 0.3% to 0.45% taken by the ten largest. The gene calls are TRBV19 and TRBJ1-4; tentative D call: TRBD1 (6 bases). Sequencing was carried out using T cells isolated from PBMCs. This TCR was sampled from a human donor in good health. Some clones in this sample may be carry-over from other donors' samples. In DNA form, the CDR3 reads TGTGCCAGTAGACAGGGTTTTGAAAAACTGTTTTTT. It encodes CASRQGFEKLFF.